The clone carrying this TCR beta chain was seen only a few times. Its antigen is as yet unknown. These data belong to a study of response to subunit inactivated influenza vaccine. TCRdb fed the RT-PCR reads into MiXCR, producing one record per CDR3 protein. The sample records about 500,000 distinct CDR3 sequences, approximately 12% being singletons. CDR1 is SEHNR, CDR2 FQNEAQ, per germline (reference sequence). The CDR3 sequence is 13 residues long. The V and J ends lost 1 base and 7 bases respectively, with 10 bases between them. General observations from the study: Each seasonal influenza vaccination, the authors suggested, recruits few new T cells.

This sequence joins TRBV7-9 and TRBJ1-2; D unclear. The sequencing used PBMCs from blood, collected roughly 45 days after vaccination. This TCR was sampled from a man aged 45-65 years who received an inactivated influenza vaccine. The CDR3, as DNA: TGTGCCAGCAGCTTAGACCTCGACGGTGGCTACACCTTC. It encodes CASSLDLDGGYTF. The whole variable domain, remainder taken from reference TRBV7-9 and TRBJ1-2, is DTGVSQNPRHKITKRGQNVTFRCDPISEHNRLYWYRQTLGQGPEFLTYFQNEAQLEKSRLLSDRFSAERPKGSFSTLEIQRTEQGDSAMYLCASSLDLDGGYTFGSGTRLTVV.